A selection of T cell receptor beta chains follows, all from one sample in a study of beta chain features in type 1 diabetes. Repertoires were generated with immunoSEQ multiplex PCR, while TCRdb's copy carries only in-frame clones and drops some. The data contain 250,000 or so clones, around 68% of them singletons. Sequencing was performed on naive CD4+ T cells from blood. These receptors came from a man aged 25-40 years in good health. CDR3s include the opening cysteine and the closing phenylalanine or tryptophan. The D gene is left open where the match is weak. Clone size is not always given. Where it is, it says once, few, many or a class for expanded clones.

>TRBJ2-3|few|TRBV7-9|.
CASSLMYSTDTQYF
TGTGCCAGCAGCTTAATGTACAGCACAGATACGCAGTATTTT
>TRBJ2-2|.|TRBV7-9|TRBD1
CASSLDRGNTGELFF
TGTGCCAGCAGCTTGGACAGGGGAAACACCGGGGAGCTGTTTTTT
>TRBJ2-1|.|TRBV5-1|.
CASSIRGWNEQFF
TGCGCCAGCAGCATTAGAGGTTGGAATGAGCAGTTCTTC
>TRBJ2-7|.|TRBV30|.
CAWSKGVDDEQYF
TGTGCCTGGAGTAAAGGGGTAGACGACGAGCAGTACTTC
>TRBJ2-3|.|TRBV9|.
CASSGPVKGRSTDTQYF
TGTGCCAGCAGCGGCCCCGTTAAGGGCCGCAGCACAGATACGCAGTATTTT
>TRBJ2-3|.|TRBV25-1|.
CASSELWSSTDTQYF
TGTGCCAGCAGTGAATTATGGTCTAGCACAGATACGCAGTATTTT
>TRBJ1-5|.|TRBV12-5|TRBD1
CASGPTGDQPQHF
TGTGCTAGTGGTCCGACAGGGGACCAGCCCCAGCATTTT
>TRBJ1-1|few|TRBV30|.
CAWSAGAGYTEAFF
TGTGCCTGGAGCGCCGGGGCCGGGTACACTGAAGCTTTCTTT
>TRBJ1-1|once|TRBV30|.
CAWEEDSKGAEAFF
TGTGCCTGGGAGGAAGACAGTAAAGGGGCTGAAGCTTTCTTT
>TRBJ2-3|.|TRBV18|.
CASSGPDTQYF
TGTGCCAGCTCAGGTCCAGATACGCAGTATTTT
>TRBJ2-1|.|TRBV5-4|.
CASSLVRDDEQFF
TGTGCCAGCAGCTTGGTTAGGGACGATGAGCAGTTCTTC
>TRBJ2-1|.|TRBV29-1|.
CSGRYYNEQFF
TGCAGCGGCAGATATTACAATGAGCAGTTCTTC
>TRBJ1-5|.|TRBV7-9|.
CASSPSREQPQHF
TGTGCCAGCAGCCCCAGTAGGGAGCAGCCCCAGCATTTT
>TRBJ2-1|.|TRBV30|.
CAWSGGTRKTNEQFF
TGTGCCTGGAGTGGGGGAACTAGAAAGACCAATGAGCAGTTCTTC
>TRBJ2-3|.|TRBV30|.
CAWSGSAYSTDTQYF
TGTGCCTGGAGTGGGTCGGCATATAGCACAGATACGCAGTATTTT
>TRBJ1-2|.|TRBV29-1|TRBD1
CSALTGEEGYTF
TGCAGCGCTTTGACAGGGGAAGAAGGCTACACCTTC
>TRBJ2-4|.|TRBV15|TRBD2
CATSHGTSGERNIQYF
TGTGCCACCAGCCATGGGACTAGCGGGGAAAGAAACATTCAGTACTTC
>TRBJ2-4|few|TRBV29-1|.
CSVGGLAKNIQYF
TGCAGCGTCGGGGGACTAGCCAAAAACATTCAGTACTTC
>TRBJ2-1|few|TRBV9|.
CASSARLGYNEQFF
TGTGCCAGCAGCGCTCGACTAGGATACAATGAGCAGTTCTTC
>TRBJ2-7|.|TRBV4-3|.
CASSQEIGSSYEQYF
TGCGCCAGCAGCCAAGAGATAGGAAGCTCCTACGAGCAGTACTTC
>TRBJ2-5|few|TRBV9|TRBD2
CASSVGLAGTQETQYF
TGTGCCAGCAGCGTAGGACTAGCGGGGACACAAGAGACCCAGTACTTC
>TRBJ2-7|.|TRBV9|.
CASSSGLEQYF
TGTGCCAGCAGCTCCGGCCTCGAGCAGTACTTC
>TRBJ1-2|few|TRBV30|.
CAWKRGSRYGYTF
TGTGCCTGGAAGCGGGGGTCCCGCTATGGCTACACCTTC
>TRBJ2-5|once|TRBV10-3|.
CAIADSAPETQYF
TGTGCCATCGCTGACTCGGCCCCAGAGACCCAGTACTTC
>TRBJ2-5|.|TRBV7-2|TRBD2
CASSLSGLAGGKETQYF
TGTGCCAGCAGCTTGTCCGGACTAGCGGGAGGCAAAGAGACCCAGTACTTC
>TRBJ2-3|few|TRBV30|.
CAWSPDYNTQYF
TGTGCCTGGAGCCCCGACTATAATACGCAGTATTTT
>TRBJ2-2|.|TRBV29-1|.
CSVNRASGELFF
TGCAGCGTTAACAGGGCTTCCGGGGAGCTGTTTTTT
>TRBJ1-4|.|TRBV30|.
CAWNLGEGEKLFF
TGTGCCTGGAATTTGGGGGAGGGTGAAAAACTGTTTTTT
>TRBJ2-7|.|TRBV2|.
CASSSIYEQYF
TGTGCCAGCAGTTCAATCTACGAGCAGTACTTC
>TRBJ2-1|.|TRBV11-2|.
CASSLALAGRSNYEQFF
TGTGCCAGCAGCTTAGCGCTCGCGGGCCGGAGTAATTATGAGCAGTTCTTC
>TRBJ2-7|.|TRBV9|.
CASSVQSLAGSYEQYF
TGTGCCAGCAGCGTACAATCCCTGGCTGGCTCCTACGAGCAGTACTTC
>TRBJ2-5|.|TRBV29-1|.
CSVGTLLQETQYF
TGCAGCGTTGGGACACTCCTCCAAGAGACCCAGTACTTC
>TRBJ2-1|once|TRBV30|.
CAWSSTEQFF
TGTGCCTGGAGTTCCACTGAGCAGTTCTTC
>TRBJ2-1|.|TRBV18|TRBD2
CASSTERTSGMGNEQFF
TGTGCCAGCTCAACGGAACGGACTAGCGGGATGGGCAATGAGCAGTTCTTC
>TRBJ2-2|.|TRBV30|.
CAWGSNTGELFF
TGTGCCTGGGGGTCTAACACCGGGGAGCTGTTTTTT
>TRBJ2-7|.|TRBV27|.
CASSLREGYEQYF
TGTGCCAGCAGTTTGCGCGAGGGCTACGAGCAGTACTTC
>TRBJ1-5|.|TRBV30|TRBD1
CAWRQGASNQPQHF
TGTGCCTGGAGACAGGGGGCAAGCAATCAGCCCCAGCATTTT
>TRBJ1-5|.|TRBV30|.
CASEGDSNQPQHF
TGTGCCTCGGAGGGTGATAGCAATCAGCCCCAGCATTTT
>TRBJ2-4|.|TRBV4-1|.
CASSQELAKNIQYF
TGCGCCAGCAGCCAGGAACTAGCCAAAAACATTCAGTACTTC
>TRBJ2-1|.|TRBV7-9|.
CASSLGGGYNEQFF
TGTGCCAGCAGCTTGGGCGGTGGGTACAATGAGCAGTTCTTC
>TRBJ1-3|.|TRBV30|.
CAGRNSGNTIYF
TGTGCCGGGAGGAACTCTGGAAACACCATATATTTT
>TRBJ2-5|.|TRBV7-9|.
CASVQVETQYF
TGTGCCAGCGTGCAGGTTGAGACCCAGTACTTC
>TRBJ1-6|.|TRBV27|TRBD1
CATGDRNNSPLHF
TGTGCCACAGGGGACAGAAATAATTCACCCCTCCACTTT
>TRBJ1-5|.|TRBV29-1|.
CSVAQGPNQPQHF
TGCAGCGTTGCCCAGGGCCCCAATCAGCCCCAGCATTTT
>TRBJ2-7|.|TRBV25-1|.
CASSELGAYEQYF
TGTGCCAGCAGTGAACTGGGTGCCTACGAGCAGTACTTC
>TRBJ2-3|few|TRBV18|.
CASSPSSTDTQYF
TGTGCCAGCTCACCATCCAGCACAGATACGCAGTATTTT
>TRBJ2-7|.|TRBV29-1|TRBD1
CSVGPRDRGQEEQYF
TGCAGCGTTGGCCCCCGGGACAGGGGGCAGGAAGAGCAGTACTTC
>TRBJ2-3|.|TRBV29-1|TRBD2
CSVEGLAGGDTQYF
TGCAGCGTTGAGGGACTAGCGGGAGGAGATACGCAGTATTTT
>TRBJ2-5|.|TRBV11-2|TRBD1
CASSLGTGGRKTQYF
TGTGCCAGCAGCTTAGGGACAGGGGGCCGGAAGACCCAGTACTTC
>TRBJ2-7|.|TRBV30|.
CAWRRGLYEQYF
TGTGCCTGGAGGCGGGGACTCTACGAGCAGTACTTC
>TRBJ1-1|.|TRBV2|.
CASSEQANTEAFF
TGTGCCAGCAGTGAACAAGCGAACACTGAAGCTTTCTTT
>TRBJ2-1|.|TRBV7-2|.
CASSPWGELYNEQFF
TGTGCCAGCAGCCCGTGGGGGGAGCTGTACAATGAGCAGTTCTTC
>TRBJ2-7|.|TRBV30|TRBD2
CAWRGLAGSYEQYF
TGTGCCTGGAGGGGACTAGCGGGTTCCTACGAGCAGTACTTC
>TRBJ2-4|.|TRBV30|.
CAWRGALDIQYF
TGTGCCTGGAGAGGGGCCCTAGACATTCAGTACTTC